These T cell receptor beta chains were read from a single sample in a study of cytomegalovirus exposure and HLA in healthy donors. Measured with immunoSEQ multiplex PCR; TCRdb has only the in-frame clones, and not every one. Among some 180,000 clones listed, 70% to 80% were seen once. The sequenced material came from PBMCs. Source of these receptors: a woman in her twenties or thirties in good health and CMV-seropositive. The CDR3 runs from the conserved cysteine through the conserved F or W.

v_gene | CDR3aa
TRBV18 | CASSIGSRDSQYF
TRBV29-1 | CSAGGQLNQPQHF
TRBV7-2 | CASSLHGTGNTGNTIYF
TRBV27 | CASSLLLPGTGVHEQFF
TRBV11-3 | CASSQQGSPEAFF
TRBV6-5 | CASSYIPGALGGYTF
TRBV6-5 | CASRRTGLTDTQYF
TRBV7-8 | CASSHRENTEAFF
TRBV13 | CASSPSGQETQYF
TRBV7-2 | CASSFRGRGTEAFF
TRBV30 | CAWRAPLGQGVWEQYF
TRBV4-3 | CASSQDLGLGANEQFF
TRBV5-4 | CASSLGVTGGGTEAFF
TRBV11-3 | CASSWDAQGETSTYEQYF
TRBV28 | CASQGYDLQNIEQYF
TRBV7-6 | CASSLALVAGETQYF
TRBV19 | CASQGSNQPQHF
TRBV20-1 | CSADSQETQYF
TRBV29-1 | CSVEDLEGQPVETQYF
TRBV5-4 | CASSLGGTGSPYEQYF
TRBV4-2 | CASSQEGQGNTEAFF
TRBV29-1 | CSVEIRTSGETLSYEQYF
TRBV7-6 | CASSPGGFNYEQYF
TRBV4-1 | CAGSQGSGGQPQHF
TRBV5-5 | CASSSVSRGEKLFF
TRBV27 | CATSDRGHGYTF
TRBV12-5 | CAFQTLGSYEQYF
TRBV11-2 | CASSLHPQSGANVLTF
TRBV27 | CASSTGQGNHEQYF
TRBV10-3 | CAARGANEKLFF
TRBV25-1 | CASRQGAGTEAFF
TRBV6-5 | CASSPRDSEQYF
TRBV7-2 | CASSSGTGEGYTF
TRBV19 | CASTLTPGTDTQYF
TRBV4-2 | CASSQDLRGSSYEQYF
TRBV11-3 | CASSPGLAGGSSYEQYF